The 8 T cell receptor beta chains below were found in one sample sequenced in a study of T cell changes during pregnancy in multiple sclerosis. The data were produced by immunoSEQ multiplex PCR, yet TCRdb's version contains in-frame clones alone and is incomplete. The sample yields approximately 52,000 clones, roughly 85% seen once. Material: CD4+ T cells from peripheral blood mononuclear cells, obtained in the second trimester of pregnancy. The source of these receptors is a female donor with multiple sclerosis, enrolled in a pregnancy study.

This clone was observed a single time. V is TRBV7-2 and J is TRBJ1-5; weak D call: TRBD1 (6 bases). This CDR3 region has 15 residues. The V end was cut by 1 base, the J end by 6 bases, with 13 bases between. From germline, CDR1 is SGHTA and CDR2 FQGNSA. CDR3: CASSLEGLQGQPQHF. CDR3 sequence (DNA): TGTGCCAGCAGCTTAGAGGGTTTACAGGGTCAGCCCCAGCATTTT. Variable domain in full (rest from reference TRBV7-2 and TRBJ1-5): GAGVSQSPSNKVTEKGKDVELRCDPISGHTALYWYRQSLGQGLEFLIYFQGNSAPDKSGLPSDRFSAERTGGSVSTLTIQRTQQEDSAVYLCASSLEGLQGQPQHFGDGTRLSIL.

The chain joins TRBV28 to TRBJ1-5; TRBD1 might be the D (6 bases). Per germline, CDR1 MDHEN and CDR2 SYDVKM. CDR3 size: 12 residues. V was cut by 5 bases and J by 5 bases, with 7 bases left in between. The CDR3 DNA reads as TGTGCCAGCAGTGCAGGGGATCAGCCCCAGCATTTT. Translation: CASSAGDQPQHF.

The chain employs TRBV27 and TRBJ2-5, with D perhaps TRBD1 (6 bases). The CDR3 totals 18 residues. The V end lost 1 base, the J end lost 4 bases, and 22 bases lay between the germline ends. Per germline, CDR1 MNHEY and CDR2 SMNVEV (reference sequence). The CDR3 region is CASSLWPLGGSASETQYF. In DNA form, the CDR3 reads TGTGCCAGCAGTTTATGGCCCTTAGGGGGATCGGCTTCAGAGACCCAGTACTTC.

This chain joins TRBV4-2 and TRBJ2-3; TRBD2 aligns across 12 bases. V lost 0 bases and J lost 3; bases outside the gene matches: 1. CDR1 and CDR2 from the germline V gene are LGHNA and YNFKEQ. There are 16 residues in the CDR3. The CDR3 coding sequence is TGTGCCAGCAGCCAAGAACTAGCGGGAGGAACAGATACGCAGTATTTT. Translation gives CASSQELAGGTDTQYF.

This chain links TRBV7-9 with TRBJ2-7; 8 positions match TRBD1. This CDR3 comprises 15 residues. Germline V gene sequence: CDR1 SEHNR, CDR2 FQNEAQ (reference sequence). Losses at the gene ends were 5 bases for V and 6 bases for J; bases not matched to a gene: 12. In DNA form, the CDR3 reads TGTGCCAGCAGCATTAGGAAGGACAGGGTAGGCGAGCAGTACTTC. This sequence encodes CASSIRKDRVGEQYF.

The chain has TRBV19 and TRBJ2-7; 10 bases align to TRBD2. Per the germline V gene, CDR1 is LNHDA and CDR2 is SQIVND (reference sequence). This CDR3 is built from 15 residues. The junction had 4 bases not matched to a gene; V was cut back by 5 bases and J by 0 bases. In nucleotides, the CDR3 is TGTGCCAGTAGTGAACTAGCGGGGAGCTCCTACGAGCAGTACTTC. Its translation: CASSELAGSSYEQYF.

The rearrangement joins TRBV9 to TRBJ2-2; 7 nucleotides agree with TRBD2. The CDR3 is made up of 20 amino acids. V was pared by 0 bases and J by 3 bases, with 17 bases of the junction left unmatched. CDR1 and CDR2 from the germline V gene are SGDLS and YYNGEE. The CDR3: CASSVALGPWGGSYTGELFF. In DNA, the CDR3 is TGTGCCAGCAGCGTAGCCCTAGGCCCCTGGGGCGGGAGTTACACCGGGGAGCTGTTTTTT.

This chain links TRBV27 with TRBJ2-7, with 10 bases matching TRBD1. The J segment lost 1 base and the V segment lost 6 bases, leaving 6 bases of the junction unmatched. The CDR3 is 15 amino acids. Germline CDR1 is MNHEY and CDR2 is SMNVEV (reference sequence). Written as DNA, the CDR3 is TGTGCCAGCAGCTTTGGACAGGGGGTTTCCTACGAGCAGTACTTC. Protein: CASSFGQGVSYEQYF.